The following is a T cell receptor beta chain sequence with its context. The length of the CDR3 is 13 residues. After removal of 4 bases from V and 3 bases from J, the junction contained 1 base not matched to a gene. Germline CDR1 reads SGHTA; CDR2 reads FQGNSA. This sample was taken from a study of blood T cell repertoires in COVID-19. Looking at the study overall: From T cells, B-cell-depleted T cells, or PBMCs came the material, which was cDNA or gDNA.

Per the authors' pipeline: Estimation of nucleated cell counts relied on the amplification of reference gene primers. Clones were read by immunoSEQ multiplex PCR, and TCRdb kept only the in-frame ones, dropping some. The D gene and trimming were derived from the DNA, and the V and J assignments and clone size from that table. The data contain under 110,000 clones, around 93% of them singletons. J is TRBJ2-7 and V is TRBV7-2; 9 bases fit TRBD1. The sequenced sample consisted of peripheral blood. The sequence was obtained from a man in his fifties or sixties with acute or convalescent COVID-19. In nucleotides, the CDR3 is TGTGCCAGCAGCTGGGACAGGGACTACGAGCAGTACTTC. This encodes CASSWDRDYEQYF.